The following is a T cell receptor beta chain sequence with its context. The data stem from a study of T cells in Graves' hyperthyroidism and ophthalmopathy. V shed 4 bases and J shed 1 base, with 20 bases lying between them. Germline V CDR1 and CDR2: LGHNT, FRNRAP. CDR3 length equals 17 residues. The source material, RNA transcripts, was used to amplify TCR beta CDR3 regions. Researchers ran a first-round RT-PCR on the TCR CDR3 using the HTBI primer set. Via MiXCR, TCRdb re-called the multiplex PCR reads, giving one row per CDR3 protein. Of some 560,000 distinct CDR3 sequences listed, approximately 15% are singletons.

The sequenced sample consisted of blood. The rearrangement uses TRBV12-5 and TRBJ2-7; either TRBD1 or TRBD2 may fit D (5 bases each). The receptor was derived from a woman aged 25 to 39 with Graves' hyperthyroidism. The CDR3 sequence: CASGSLPGTTVSYEQYF. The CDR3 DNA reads TGTGCTAGTGGTTCCTTACCCGGGACGACGGTATCCTACGAGCAGTACTTC.